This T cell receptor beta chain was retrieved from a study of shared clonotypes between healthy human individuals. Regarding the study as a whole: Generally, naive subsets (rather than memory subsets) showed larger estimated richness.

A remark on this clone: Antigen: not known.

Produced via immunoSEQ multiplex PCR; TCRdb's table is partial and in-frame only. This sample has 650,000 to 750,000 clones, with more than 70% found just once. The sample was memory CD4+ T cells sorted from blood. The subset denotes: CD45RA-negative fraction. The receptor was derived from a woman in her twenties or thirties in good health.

The CDR3 DNA reads TGTGCCAGCAATTTCCTCCGCTCGAGCTCCTACGAGCAGTACTTC. It encodes CASNFLRSSSYEQYF. The genes are TRBV2 and TRBJ2-7, with unresolved D. Germline-derived CDR1 and CDR2 are SNHLY and FYNNEI. This CDR3 spans 15 amino acids. The ends were cut back, 7 bases at V and 0 bases at J, with 16 bases in the middle.